This entry is about one T cell receptor (beta chain). The antigen it binds to is not known. Within one base of it there is no much larger clone, and no base qualities were kept. Ophthalmopathy patients had moderately to severely active disease, Clinical Activity Score of at least 3, NOSPECS grade of at least 4, and disease duration under 3 months. Anyone with other autoimmune diseases, uncontrolled infections, pregnancy or lactation was excluded from the study. Diagnosis relied on clinical symptoms, serum thyroxine, TRAb, thyroid ultrasound and orbital computed tomography. PBMCs were isolated from around 10 ml of fresh peripheral blood by Ficoll-Paque density gradient centrifugation. Trizol reagent was used to extract the total RNA, and its quality was then checked on an Agilent 2100 Bioanalyzer. The data were obtained in a study of Graves' ophthalmopathy and Graves' hyperthyroidism (dated by TCRdb to the late 2010s). Broadly, across the study: Peripheral blood was collected before any treatment was given, at the time of initial diagnosis. To tell Graves' ophthalmopathy apart from Graves' hyperthyroidism, and to predict which patients would progress to ophthalmopathy, the study relied on TCR beta repertoire signatures. In total, some 140 blood samples were TCR-sequenced: around 42 ophthalmopathy, roughly 77 hyperthyroidism and approximately 17 hyperthyroidism-to-ophthalmopathy patients. A discovery set of 95 to 100 patients (roughly 41 ophthalmopathy, 55 to 60 stable hyperthyroidism) was enrolled to explore V-J signatures distinguishing ophthalmopathy from hyperthyroidism. An independent validation cohort comprised around 20 hyperthyroidism patients and over 15 patients who later progressed from hyperthyroidism to ophthalmopathy. T-cell repertoires of thyroid tissue and blood were compared in over 5 hyperthyroidism patients. Following sample collection, hyperthyroidism patients were given methimazole at a starting dose of 30 mg daily, and ophthalmopathy patients were given high-dose intravenous methylprednisolone.

For repertoire sequencing, the TCR beta CDR3 regions were amplified from RNA transcripts. A first-round RT-PCR used HTBI primers with the Qiagen OneStep RT-PCR kit, followed by a second-round multiplex PCR, size selection and purification. The libraries underwent paired-end sequencing with 100 bp reads on an Illumina HiSeq2000. Turning to the authors' computational methods: SOAPnuke was used to process the reads, throwing out any read that had adapters, had uncalled bases, had a mean Phred below 15, or lacked an exact constant-primer or identifier match. COPE v1.2.5 was used to merge high-quality paired reads. Each unique nucleotide sequence was treated as a clonotype, and MiTCR v1.1 was used to align the clonotypes to the IMGT TRB V, D and J references. The analysis was limited to V-J combinations with a frequency above 0.0001, which together covered around 99% of the repertoires. For each V-J combination, a TCR clonal expansion and chaos score was defined as F50 clonal expansion divided by the chaos observed in the TCRdist matrix. Welch's t-statistics and random forest were used to narrow the features down to 13 V-J combinations, which were then fed into a naive Bayes classifier. Thyroid-blood repertoire similarity was quantified with the Morisita-Horn index. TCRdb itself trimmed the public reads at Q25 with fastp, ran MiXCR and retained productive beta chains. For every CDR3 protein sequence, its rows merge into one entry that carries the most common genes and DNA. The V and J calls follow TCRdb's processing rather than the paper's. The sample table shows approximately 700,000 distinct CDR3 sequences, and approximately 40% are seen once. Less than 55% of the sample lies in the top ten.

Overall study results and their limits: Most of the expanded thyroid clonotypes with a frequency above 0.001 were also detected in blood, and it was suggested that the thyroid immune response may be reflected by blood repertoires. Sample size was not statistically predetermined, and group allocation was not concealed from the investigators. In cross-validation, the 13-signature model distinguished ophthalmopathy from stable hyperthyroidism with about 90% sensitivity and 81.08% specificity, while in the test set the corresponding values were approximately 80% and 75%. In validation, the model predicted ophthalmopathy progression with over 60% sensitivity and roughly 78% specificity; some 13 predicted patients were CT-confirmed with GO in a median of around 6.5 months.

Cut back by 4 bases and 2 bases, the V and J ends lie 13 bases apart. Taken from cysteine to phenylalanine, the CDR3 has 16 residues. Of all the DNA, just the CDR3 is kept, 48 bases in frame from base 1. CDR1 and CDR2, looked up from the germline V gene, are SGHRS and YFSETQ. Sequencing was carried out using peripheral blood. The clonotype comes from an adult man with Graves' ophthalmopathy. Recombination connected TRBV5-1 to TRBJ1-6; D gene: possibly TRBD1, on 6 matching bases. The CDR3 has the sequence CASSVSGVTYNSPLHF. In nucleotide form, the sequence is TGCGCCAGCAGCGTATCAGGGGTCACCTATAATTCACCCCTCCACTTT.